This TCR beta chain was retrieved from a study of CD8 T cells in ankylosing spondylitis. General study findings and limits: Ankylosing spondylitis blood appeared to be characterized by a TCR beta motif of several highly homologous variants. According to the report, clones linked to the disease were significantly enriched in matched synovial fluid samples taken from ankylosing spondylitis patients. As for the disease-linked clones, they showed a CD8+ phenotype and occurred at relatively low frequencies in peripheral blood. A number of the motif variants had already been described in reactive arthritis synovial fluid and blood.

A word on this clonotype: Its target is unknown.

For TCR beta, libraries came from quantitative 5'-RACE with molecular barcodes. TCRdb reprocessed the 5' RACE reads via MiXCR and lists one record per CDR3 protein. The table lists a few hundred thousand distinct CDR3 sequences, under 25% of them singletons, with roughly 16% in the top ten. The V end was cut by 0 bases, the J end by 9 bases, with 12 bases between. CDR3 length: 14 amino acids. The sample taken for sequencing was blood, either unsorted or a sorted T cell fraction (not recorded which). This TCR came from a male donor with ankylosing spondylitis. The chain combines TRBV12-3 or TRBV12-4 with TRBJ2-1; weak D call: TRBD1 (5 bases). CDR3 coding DNA: TGTGCCAGCAGTTTAGCAGGGGCTGGGCGTGAGCAGTTCTTC. It specifies CASSLAGAGREQFF.